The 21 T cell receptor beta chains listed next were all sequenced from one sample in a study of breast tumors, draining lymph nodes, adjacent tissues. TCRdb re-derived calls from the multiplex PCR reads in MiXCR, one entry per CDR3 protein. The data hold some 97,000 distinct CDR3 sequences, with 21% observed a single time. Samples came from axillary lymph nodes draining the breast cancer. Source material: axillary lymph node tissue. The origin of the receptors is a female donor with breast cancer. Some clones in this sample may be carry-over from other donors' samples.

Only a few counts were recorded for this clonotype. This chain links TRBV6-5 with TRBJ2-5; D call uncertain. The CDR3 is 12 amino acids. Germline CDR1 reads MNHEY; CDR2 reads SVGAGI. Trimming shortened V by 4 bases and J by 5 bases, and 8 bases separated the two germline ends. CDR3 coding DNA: TGTGCCAGCAGTTCCCTGGGGGAGACCCAGTACTTC. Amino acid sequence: CASSSLGETQYF.

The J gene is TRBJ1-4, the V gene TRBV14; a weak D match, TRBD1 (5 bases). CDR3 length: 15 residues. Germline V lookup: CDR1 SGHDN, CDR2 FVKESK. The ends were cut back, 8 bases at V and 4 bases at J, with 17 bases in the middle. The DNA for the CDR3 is TGTGCCAGCGGTACGGCGGGGGGGGATAATGAAAAACTGTTTTTT. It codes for CASGTAGGDNEKLFF.

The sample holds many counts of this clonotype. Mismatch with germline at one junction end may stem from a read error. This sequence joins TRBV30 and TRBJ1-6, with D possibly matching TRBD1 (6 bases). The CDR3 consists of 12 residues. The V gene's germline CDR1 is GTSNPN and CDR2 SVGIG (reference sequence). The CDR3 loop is CACRTVYSPFHF. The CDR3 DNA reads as TGTGCCTGTAGGACAGTTTATTCACCCTTCCACTTT.

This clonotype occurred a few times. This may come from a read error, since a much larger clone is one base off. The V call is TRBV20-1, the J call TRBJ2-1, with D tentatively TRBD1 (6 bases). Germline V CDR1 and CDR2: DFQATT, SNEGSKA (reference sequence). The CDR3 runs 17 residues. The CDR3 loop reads CGARNRAPLLTYNEQFF. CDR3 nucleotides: TGCGGTGCTAGAAACAGGGCCCCACTCCTCACATACAATGAGCAGTTCTTC.

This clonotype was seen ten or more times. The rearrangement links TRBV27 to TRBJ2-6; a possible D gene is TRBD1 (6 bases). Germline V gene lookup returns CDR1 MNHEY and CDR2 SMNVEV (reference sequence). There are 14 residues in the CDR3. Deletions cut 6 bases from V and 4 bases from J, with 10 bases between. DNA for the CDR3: TGTGCCAGCAGCGCAGGGGTCGGGGCCAACGTCCTGACTTTC. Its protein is CASSAGVGANVLTF.

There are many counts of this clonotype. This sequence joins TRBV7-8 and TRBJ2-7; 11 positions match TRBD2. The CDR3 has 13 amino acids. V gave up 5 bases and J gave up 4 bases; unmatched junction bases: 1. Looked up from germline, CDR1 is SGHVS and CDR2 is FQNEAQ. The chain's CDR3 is CASSGTSGYEQYF. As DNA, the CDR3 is TGTGCCAGCAGCGGGACTAGCGGTTACGAGCAGTACTTC.

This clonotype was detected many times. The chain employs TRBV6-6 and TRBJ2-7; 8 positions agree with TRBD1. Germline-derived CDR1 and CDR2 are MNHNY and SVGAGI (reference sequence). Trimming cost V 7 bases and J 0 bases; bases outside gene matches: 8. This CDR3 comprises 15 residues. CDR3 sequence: CASNRGQGLSYEQYF. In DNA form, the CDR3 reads TGTGCCAGCAATCGTGGACAGGGCCTCTCCTACGAGCAGTACTTC.

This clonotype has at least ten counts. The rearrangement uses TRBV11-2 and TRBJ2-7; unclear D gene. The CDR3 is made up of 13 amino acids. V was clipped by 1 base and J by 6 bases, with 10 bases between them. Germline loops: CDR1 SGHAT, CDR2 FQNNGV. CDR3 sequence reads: CASSLGDKSEQYF. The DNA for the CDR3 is TGTGCCAGCAGCTTAGGAGACAAATCCGAGCAGTACTTC. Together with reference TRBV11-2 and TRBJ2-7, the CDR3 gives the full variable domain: EAGVAQSPRYKIIEKRQSVAFWCNPISGHATLYWYQQILGQGPKLLIQFQNNGVVDDSQLPKDRFSAERLKGVDSTLKIQPAKLEDSAVYLCASSLGDKSEQYFGPGTRLTVT.

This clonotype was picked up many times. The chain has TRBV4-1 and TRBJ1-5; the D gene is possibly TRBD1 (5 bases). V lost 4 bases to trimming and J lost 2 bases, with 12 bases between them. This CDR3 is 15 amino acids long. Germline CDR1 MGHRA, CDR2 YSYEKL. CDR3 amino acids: CASSLDSHGNQPQHF. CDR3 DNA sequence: TGCGCCAGCAGCCTAGACAGTCACGGCAATCAGCCCCAGCATTTT.

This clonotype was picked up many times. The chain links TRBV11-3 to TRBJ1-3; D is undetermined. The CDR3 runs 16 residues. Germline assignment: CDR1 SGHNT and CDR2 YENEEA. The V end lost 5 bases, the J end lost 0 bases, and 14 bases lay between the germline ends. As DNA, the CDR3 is TGTGCCAGCAGCCTACATGTGCGACCCTCTGGAAACACCATATATTTT. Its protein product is CASSLHVRPSGNTIYF.

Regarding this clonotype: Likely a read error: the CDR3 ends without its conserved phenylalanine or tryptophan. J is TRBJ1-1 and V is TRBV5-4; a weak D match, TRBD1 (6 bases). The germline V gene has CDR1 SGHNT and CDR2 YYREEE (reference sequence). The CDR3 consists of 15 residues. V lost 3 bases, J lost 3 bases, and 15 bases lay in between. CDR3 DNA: TGTGCCAGCAGCTGGGGCGGGGGGCTCGACACTGAAGCTTTCCTT. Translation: CASSWGGGLDTEAFL.

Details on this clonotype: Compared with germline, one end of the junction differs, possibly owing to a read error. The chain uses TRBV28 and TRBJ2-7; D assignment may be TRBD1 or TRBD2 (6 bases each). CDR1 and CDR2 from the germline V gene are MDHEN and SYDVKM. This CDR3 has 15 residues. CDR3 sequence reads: CASRGGVPEGCERYF. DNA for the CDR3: TGTGCCAGCAGAGGGGGAGTACCGGAGGGCTGCGAGCGGTACTTC.

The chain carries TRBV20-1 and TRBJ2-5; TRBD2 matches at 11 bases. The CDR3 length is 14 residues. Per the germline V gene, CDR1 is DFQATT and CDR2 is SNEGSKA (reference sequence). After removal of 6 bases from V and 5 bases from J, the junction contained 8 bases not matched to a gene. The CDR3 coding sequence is TGCAGTGCGCCCACTAGCGGGAGTGGGGAGACCCAGTACTTC. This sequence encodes CSAPTSGSGETQYF.

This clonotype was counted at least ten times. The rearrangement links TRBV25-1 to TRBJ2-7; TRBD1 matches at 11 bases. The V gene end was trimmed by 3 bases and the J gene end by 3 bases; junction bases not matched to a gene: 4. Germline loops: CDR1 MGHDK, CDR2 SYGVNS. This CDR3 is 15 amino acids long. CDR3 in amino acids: CASSDQGQGGYEQYF. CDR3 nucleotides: TGTGCCAGCAGTGACCAGGGACAGGGGGGCTACGAGCAGTACTTC.

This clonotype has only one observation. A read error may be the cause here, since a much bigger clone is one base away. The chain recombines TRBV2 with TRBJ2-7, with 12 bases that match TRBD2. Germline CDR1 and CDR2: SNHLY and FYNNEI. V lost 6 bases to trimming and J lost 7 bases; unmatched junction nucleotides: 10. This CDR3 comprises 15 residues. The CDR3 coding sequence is TGTGCCAGCAGGGGACTAGCGGGCTCCTACAATGAGCAGTACTTC. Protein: CASRGLAGSYNEQYF.

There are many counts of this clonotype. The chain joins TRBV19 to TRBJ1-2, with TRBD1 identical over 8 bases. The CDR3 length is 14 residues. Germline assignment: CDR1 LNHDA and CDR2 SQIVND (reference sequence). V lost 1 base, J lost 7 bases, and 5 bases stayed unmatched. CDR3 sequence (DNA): TGTGCCAGTAGTATAGCAGGGGGCCCGGGTGGCTACACCTTC. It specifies CASSIAGGPGGYTF. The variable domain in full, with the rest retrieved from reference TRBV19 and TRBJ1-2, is DGGITQSPKYLFRKEGQNVTLSCEQNLNHDAMYWYRQDPGQGLRLIYYSQIVNDFQKGDIAEGYSVSREKKESFPLTVTSAQKNPTAFYLCASSIAGGPGGYTFGSGTRLTVV.

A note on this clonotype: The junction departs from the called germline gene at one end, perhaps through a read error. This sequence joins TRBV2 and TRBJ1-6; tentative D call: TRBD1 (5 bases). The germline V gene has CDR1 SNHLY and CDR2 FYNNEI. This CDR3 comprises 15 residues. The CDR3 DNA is TGTGCCAGCAGGCGGACACCCGGGAATAATTCACCCCTCCGCTTC. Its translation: CASRRTPGNNSPLRF.

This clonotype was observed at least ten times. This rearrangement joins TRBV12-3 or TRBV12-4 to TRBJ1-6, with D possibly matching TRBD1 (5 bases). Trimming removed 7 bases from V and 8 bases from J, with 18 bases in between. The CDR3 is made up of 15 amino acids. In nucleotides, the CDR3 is TGTGCCAGCACCGACGGTGGGGGGGGATATTCACCCCTCCACTTT. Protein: CASTDGGGGYSPLHF.

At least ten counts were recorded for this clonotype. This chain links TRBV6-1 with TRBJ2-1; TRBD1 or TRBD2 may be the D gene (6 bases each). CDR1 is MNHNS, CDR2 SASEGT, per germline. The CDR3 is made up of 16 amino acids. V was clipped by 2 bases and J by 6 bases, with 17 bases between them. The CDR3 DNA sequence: TGTGCCAGCAGTGAAAAGGGGGGAACGGGGCCCAATGAGCAGTTCTTC. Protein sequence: CASSEKGGTGPNEQFF.

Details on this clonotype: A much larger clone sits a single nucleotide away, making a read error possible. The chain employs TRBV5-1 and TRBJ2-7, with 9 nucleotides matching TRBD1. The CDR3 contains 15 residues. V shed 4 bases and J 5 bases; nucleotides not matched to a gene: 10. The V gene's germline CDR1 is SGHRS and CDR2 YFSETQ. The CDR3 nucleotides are TGCGCCAGCAGCGTGGGGGGACAGGGTGACGACGAGCAGTACTTC. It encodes CASSVGGQGDDEQYF.

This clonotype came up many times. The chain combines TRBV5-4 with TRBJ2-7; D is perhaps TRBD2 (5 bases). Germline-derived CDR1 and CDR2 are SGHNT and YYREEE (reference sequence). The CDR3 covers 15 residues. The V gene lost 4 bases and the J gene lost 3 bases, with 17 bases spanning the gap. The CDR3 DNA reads TGTGCCAGCAGCCCCAGAGGGAGTGTGGACTACGAGCAGTACTTC. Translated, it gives CASSPRGSVDYEQYF.